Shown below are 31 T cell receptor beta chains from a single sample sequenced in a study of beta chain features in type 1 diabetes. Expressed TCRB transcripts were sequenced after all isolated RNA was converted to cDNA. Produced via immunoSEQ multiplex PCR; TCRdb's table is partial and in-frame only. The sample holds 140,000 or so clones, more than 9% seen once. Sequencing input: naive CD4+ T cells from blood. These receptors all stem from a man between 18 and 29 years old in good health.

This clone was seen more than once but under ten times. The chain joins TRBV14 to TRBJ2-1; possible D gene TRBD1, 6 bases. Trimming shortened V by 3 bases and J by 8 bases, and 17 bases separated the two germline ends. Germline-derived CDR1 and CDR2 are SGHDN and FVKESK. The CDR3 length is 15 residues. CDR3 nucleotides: TGTGCCAGCAGCCAGACAGGACGGGAAATAGATGAGCAGTTCTTC. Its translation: CASSQTGREIDEQFF. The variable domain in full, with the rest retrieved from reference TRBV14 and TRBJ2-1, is EAGVTQFPSHSVIEKGQTVTLRCDPISGHDNLYWYRRVMGKEIKFLLHFVKESKQDESGMPNNRFLAERTGGTYSTLKVQPAELEDSGVYFCASSQTGREIDEQFFGPGTRLTVL.

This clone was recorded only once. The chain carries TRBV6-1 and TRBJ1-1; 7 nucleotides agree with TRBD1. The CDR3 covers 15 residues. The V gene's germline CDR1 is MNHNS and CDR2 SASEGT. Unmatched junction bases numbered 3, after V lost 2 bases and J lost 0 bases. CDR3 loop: CASSEIGGLNTEAFF. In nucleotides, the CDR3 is TGTGCCAGCAGTGAAATAGGGGGCCTGAACACTGAAGCTTTCTTT.

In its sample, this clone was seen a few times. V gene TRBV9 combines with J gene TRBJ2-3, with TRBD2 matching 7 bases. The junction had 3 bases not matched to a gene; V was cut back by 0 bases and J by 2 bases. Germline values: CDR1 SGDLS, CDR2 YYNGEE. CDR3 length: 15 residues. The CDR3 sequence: CASSVAGGSTDTQYF. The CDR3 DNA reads TGTGCCAGCAGCGTAGCGGGGGGATCCACAGATACGCAGTATTTT.

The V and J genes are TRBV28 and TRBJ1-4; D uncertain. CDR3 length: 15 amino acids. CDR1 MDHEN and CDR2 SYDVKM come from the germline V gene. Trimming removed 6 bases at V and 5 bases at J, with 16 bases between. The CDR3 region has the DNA TGTGCCAGCAGCCCTGGAACAGACCGAAATGAAAAACTGTTTTTT. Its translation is CASSPGTDRNEKLFF.

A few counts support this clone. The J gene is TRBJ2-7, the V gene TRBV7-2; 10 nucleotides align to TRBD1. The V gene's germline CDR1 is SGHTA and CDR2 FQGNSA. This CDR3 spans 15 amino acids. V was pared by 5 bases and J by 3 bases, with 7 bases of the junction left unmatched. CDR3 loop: CASSLRQGASYEQYF. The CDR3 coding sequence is TGTGCCAGCAGCCTGAGACAGGGGGCCAGCTACGAGCAGTACTTC.

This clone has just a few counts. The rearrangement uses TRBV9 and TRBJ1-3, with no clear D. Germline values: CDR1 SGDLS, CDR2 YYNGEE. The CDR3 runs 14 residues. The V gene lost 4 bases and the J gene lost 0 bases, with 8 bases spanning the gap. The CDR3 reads CASSSVISGNTIYF. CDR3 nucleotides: TGTGCCAGCAGCTCCGTTATCTCTGGAAACACCATATATTTT.

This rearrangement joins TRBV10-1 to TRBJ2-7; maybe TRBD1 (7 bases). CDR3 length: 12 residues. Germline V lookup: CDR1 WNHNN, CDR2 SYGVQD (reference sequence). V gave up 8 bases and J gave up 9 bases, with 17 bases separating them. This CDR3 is CASRRDSGRQYF. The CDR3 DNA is TGCGCCAGCCGCCGGGACAGCGGGCGGCAGTACTTC.

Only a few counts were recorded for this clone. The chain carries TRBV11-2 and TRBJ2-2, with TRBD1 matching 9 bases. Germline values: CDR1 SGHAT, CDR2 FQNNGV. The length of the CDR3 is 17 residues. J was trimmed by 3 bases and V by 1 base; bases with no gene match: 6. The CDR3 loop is CASSLVRQGVHTGELFF. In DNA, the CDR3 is TGTGCCAGCAGCTTAGTTCGACAGGGGGTGCACACCGGGGAGCTGTTTTTT.

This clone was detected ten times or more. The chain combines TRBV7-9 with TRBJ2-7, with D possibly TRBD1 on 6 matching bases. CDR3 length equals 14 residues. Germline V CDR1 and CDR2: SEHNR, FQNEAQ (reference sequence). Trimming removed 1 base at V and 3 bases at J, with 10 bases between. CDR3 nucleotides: TGTGCCAGCAGCTTAGTCCAGGGGTACTACGAGCAGTACTTC. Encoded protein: CASSLVQGYYEQYF.

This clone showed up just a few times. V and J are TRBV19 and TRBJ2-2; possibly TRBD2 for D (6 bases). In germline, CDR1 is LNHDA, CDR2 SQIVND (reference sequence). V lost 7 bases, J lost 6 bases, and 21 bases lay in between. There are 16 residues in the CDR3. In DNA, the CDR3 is TGTGCCAGTACCAACCCGCGGGGCGTCGCGGCCGGGGAGCTGTTTTTT. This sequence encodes CASTNPRGVAAGELFF.

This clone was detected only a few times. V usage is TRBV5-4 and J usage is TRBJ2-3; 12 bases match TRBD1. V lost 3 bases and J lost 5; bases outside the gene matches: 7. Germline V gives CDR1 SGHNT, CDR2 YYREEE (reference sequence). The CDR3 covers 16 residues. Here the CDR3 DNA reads TGTGCCAGCAGCTCAGGGGGACAGGGGGCGGTAGATACGCAGTATTTT. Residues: CASSSGGQGAVDTQYF.

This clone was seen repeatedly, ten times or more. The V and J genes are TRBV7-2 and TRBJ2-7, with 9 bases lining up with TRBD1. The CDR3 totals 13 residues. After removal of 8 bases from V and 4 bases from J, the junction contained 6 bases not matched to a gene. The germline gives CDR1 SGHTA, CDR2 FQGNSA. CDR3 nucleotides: TGTGCCAGCGGACAGACAGGGGGGTACGAGCAGTACTTC. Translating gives CASGQTGGYEQYF.

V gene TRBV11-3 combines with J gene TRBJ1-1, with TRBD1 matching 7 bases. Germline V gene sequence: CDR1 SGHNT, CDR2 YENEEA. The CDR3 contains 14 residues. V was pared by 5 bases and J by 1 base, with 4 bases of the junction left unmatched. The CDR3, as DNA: TGTGCCAGCAGCCCAGGGACAGCGAACACTGAAGCTTTCTTT. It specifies CASSPGTANTEAFF.

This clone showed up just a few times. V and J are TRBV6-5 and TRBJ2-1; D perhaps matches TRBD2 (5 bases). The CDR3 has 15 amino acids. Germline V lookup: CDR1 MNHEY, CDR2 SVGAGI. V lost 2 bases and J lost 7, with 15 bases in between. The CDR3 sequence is CASSYSTQTRNEQFF. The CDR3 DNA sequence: TGTGCCAGCAGTTACAGCACCCAAACTAGGAATGAGCAGTTCTTC.

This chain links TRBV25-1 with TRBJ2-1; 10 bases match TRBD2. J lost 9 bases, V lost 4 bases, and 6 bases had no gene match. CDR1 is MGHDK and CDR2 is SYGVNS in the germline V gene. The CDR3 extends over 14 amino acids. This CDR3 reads CASSGGLASLEQFF. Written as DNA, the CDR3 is TGTGCCAGCAGTGGGGGACTAGCGTCACTTGAGCAGTTCTTC.

For the CDR3, the DNA is TGTGCCAGCAGCTCGGCTGGACAGGGGGTAGAGACCCAGTACTTC. Protein: CASSSAGQGVETQYF. V and J are TRBV7-2 and TRBJ2-5; 10 nucleotides agree with TRBD1. CDR1 and CDR2 from the germline V gene are SGHTA and FQGNSA. The junction had 6 bases not matched to a gene; V was cut back by 4 bases and J by 4 bases. The CDR3 runs 15 residues.

The CDR3 loop is CASSLAPGVGGRTKNIQYF. The CDR3 nucleotides are TGCGCCAGCAGCTTGGCCCCTGGAGTTGGGGGGAGAACCAAAAACATTCAGTACTTC. V is TRBV5-1 and J is TRBJ2-4, with D tentatively TRBD2 (6 bases). Germline V lookup: CDR1 SGHRS, CDR2 YFSETQ. The CDR3 runs 19 residues. V lost 0 bases, J lost 2 bases, and 21 bases lay in between.

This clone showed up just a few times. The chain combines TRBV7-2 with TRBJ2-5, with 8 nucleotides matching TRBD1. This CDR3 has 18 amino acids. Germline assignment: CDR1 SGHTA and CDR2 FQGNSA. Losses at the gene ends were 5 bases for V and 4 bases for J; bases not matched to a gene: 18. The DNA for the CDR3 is TGTGCCAGCAGCCCAGGGCGGGCTCGGACAGGGCTGCGAGAGACCCAGTACTTC. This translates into CASSPGRARTGLRETQYF.

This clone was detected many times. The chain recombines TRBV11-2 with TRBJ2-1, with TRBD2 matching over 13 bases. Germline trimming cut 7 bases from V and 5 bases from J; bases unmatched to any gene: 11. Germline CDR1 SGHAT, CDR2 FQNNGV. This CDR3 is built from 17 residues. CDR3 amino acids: CASTRQSGTSGDNEQFF. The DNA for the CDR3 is TGTGCCAGCACCCGACAATCCGGGACTAGCGGGGACAATGAGCAGTTCTTC.

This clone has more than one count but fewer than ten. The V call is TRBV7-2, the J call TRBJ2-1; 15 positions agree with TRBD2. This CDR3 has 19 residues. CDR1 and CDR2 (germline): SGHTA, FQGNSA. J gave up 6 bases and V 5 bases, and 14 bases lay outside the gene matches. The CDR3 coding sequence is TGTGCCAGCAGCCCTCCGACCGGGACTAGCGGGGGGTTTATCAATGAGCAGTTCTTC. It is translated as CASSPPTGTSGGFINEQFF.

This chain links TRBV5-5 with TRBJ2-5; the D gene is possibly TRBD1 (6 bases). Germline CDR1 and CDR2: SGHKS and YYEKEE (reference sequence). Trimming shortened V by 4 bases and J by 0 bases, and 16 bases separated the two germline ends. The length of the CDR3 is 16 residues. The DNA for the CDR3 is TGTGCCAGCAGCCCCAACAGGGTTCGGCACCAAGAGACCCAGTACTTC. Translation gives CASSPNRVRHQETQYF.

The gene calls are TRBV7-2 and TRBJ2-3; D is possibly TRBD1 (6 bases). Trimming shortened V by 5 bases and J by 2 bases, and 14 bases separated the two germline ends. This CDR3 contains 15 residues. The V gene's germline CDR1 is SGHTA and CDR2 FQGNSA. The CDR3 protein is CASSPGQSYTDTQYF. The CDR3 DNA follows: TGTGCCAGCAGCCCTGGACAGAGTTACACAGATACGCAGTATTTT.

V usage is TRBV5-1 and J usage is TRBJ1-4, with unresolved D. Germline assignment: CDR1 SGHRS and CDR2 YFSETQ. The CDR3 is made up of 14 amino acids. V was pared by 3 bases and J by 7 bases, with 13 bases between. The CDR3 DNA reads TGCGCCAGCAGCTCAGCTCAAACGGGTGAAAAACTGTTTTTT. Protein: CASSSAQTGEKLFF.

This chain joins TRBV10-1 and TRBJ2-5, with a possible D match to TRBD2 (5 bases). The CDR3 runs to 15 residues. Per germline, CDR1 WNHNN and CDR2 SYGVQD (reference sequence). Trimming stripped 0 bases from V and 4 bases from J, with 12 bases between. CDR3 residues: CASSESRERRETQYF. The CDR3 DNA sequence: TGCGCCAGCAGTGAGTCGAGGGAGCGCCGAGAGACCCAGTACTTC.

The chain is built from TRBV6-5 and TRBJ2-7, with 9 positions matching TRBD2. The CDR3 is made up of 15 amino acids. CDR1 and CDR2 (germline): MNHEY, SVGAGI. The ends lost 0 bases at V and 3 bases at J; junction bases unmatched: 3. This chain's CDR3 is CASSYSSGGIYEQYF. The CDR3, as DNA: TGTGCCAGCAGTTACTCCAGCGGGGGGATCTACGAGCAGTACTTC.

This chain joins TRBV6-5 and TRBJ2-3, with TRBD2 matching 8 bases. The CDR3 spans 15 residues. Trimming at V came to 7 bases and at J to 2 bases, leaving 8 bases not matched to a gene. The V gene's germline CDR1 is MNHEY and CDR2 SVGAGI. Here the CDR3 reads CASMGGGPNTDTQYF. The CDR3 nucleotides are TGTGCCAGCATGGGCGGGGGGCCAAACACAGATACGCAGTATTTT.

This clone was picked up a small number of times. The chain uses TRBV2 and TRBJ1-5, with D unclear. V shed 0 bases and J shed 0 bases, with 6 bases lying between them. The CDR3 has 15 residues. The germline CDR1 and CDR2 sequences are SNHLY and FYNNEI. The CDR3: CASSEAEYSNQPQHF. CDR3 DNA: TGTGCCAGCAGTGAAGCAGAGTATAGCAATCAGCCCCAGCATTTT. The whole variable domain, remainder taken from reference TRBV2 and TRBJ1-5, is EPEVTQTPSHQVTQMGQEVILRCVPISNHLYFYWYRQILGQKVEFLVSFYNNEISEKSEIFDDQFSVERPDGSNFTLKIRSTKLEDSAMYFCASSEAEYSNQPQHFGDGTRLSIL.

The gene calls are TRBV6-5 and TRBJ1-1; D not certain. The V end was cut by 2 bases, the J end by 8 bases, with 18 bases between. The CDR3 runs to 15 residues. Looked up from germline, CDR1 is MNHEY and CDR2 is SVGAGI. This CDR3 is CASSYGWVGNREAFF. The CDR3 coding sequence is TGTGCCAGCAGTTACGGATGGGTAGGAAACAGAGAAGCTTTCTTT.

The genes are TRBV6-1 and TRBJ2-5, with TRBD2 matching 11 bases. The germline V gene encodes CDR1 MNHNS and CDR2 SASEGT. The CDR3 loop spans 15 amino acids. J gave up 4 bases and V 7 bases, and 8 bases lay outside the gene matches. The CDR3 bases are TGTGCCAGCAATGATAGCGGGGGGGCCGGAGAGACCCAGTACTTC. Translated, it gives CASNDSGGAGETQYF.

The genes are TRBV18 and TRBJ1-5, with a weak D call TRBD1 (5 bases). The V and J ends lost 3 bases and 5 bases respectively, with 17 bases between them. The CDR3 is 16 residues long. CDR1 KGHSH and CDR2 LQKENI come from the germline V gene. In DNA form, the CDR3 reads TGTGCCAGCTCACCCCTCCGGGAGGGGTGGGATCAGCCCCAGCATTTT. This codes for CASSPLREGWDQPQHF.

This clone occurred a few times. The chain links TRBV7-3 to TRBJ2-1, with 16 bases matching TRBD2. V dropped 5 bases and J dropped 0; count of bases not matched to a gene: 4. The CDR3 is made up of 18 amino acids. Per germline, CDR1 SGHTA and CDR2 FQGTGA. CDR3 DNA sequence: TGTGCCAGCAGCCAGGGACTAGCGGGGGGGCCCTCCTACAATGAGCAGTTCTTC. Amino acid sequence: CASSQGLAGGPSYNEQFF.